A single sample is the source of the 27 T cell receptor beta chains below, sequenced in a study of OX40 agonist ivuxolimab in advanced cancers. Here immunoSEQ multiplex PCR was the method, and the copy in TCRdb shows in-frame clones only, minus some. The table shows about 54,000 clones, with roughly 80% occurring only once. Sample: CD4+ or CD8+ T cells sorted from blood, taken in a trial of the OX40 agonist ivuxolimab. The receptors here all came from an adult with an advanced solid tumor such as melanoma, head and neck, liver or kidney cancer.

The CDR3, as DNA: TGTGCCAGCAGCCCCCGAACAGGGGGCAACGAGTACTTC. Translated: CASSPRTGGNEYF. J is TRBJ2-7 and V is TRBV9; 9 bases align to TRBD1. The CDR3 covers 13 residues. J gave up 11 bases and V 4 bases, and 10 bases lay outside the gene matches. CDR1 SGDLS and CDR2 YYNGEE come from the germline V gene.

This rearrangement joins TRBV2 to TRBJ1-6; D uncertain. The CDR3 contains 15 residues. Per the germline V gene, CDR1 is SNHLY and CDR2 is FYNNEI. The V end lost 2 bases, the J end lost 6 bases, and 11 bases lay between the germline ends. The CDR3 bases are TGTGCCAGCAGTGAACTGAGTCTCGGTAATTCACCCCTCCACTTT. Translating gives CASSELSLGNSPLHF.

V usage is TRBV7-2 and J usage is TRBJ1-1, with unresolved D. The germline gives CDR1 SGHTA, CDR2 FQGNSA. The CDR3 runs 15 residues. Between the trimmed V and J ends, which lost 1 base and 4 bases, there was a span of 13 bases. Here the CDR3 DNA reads TGTGCCAGCAGCTTAGACAGCTCCGTGACCACTGAAGCTTTCTTT. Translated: CASSLDSSVTTEAFF.

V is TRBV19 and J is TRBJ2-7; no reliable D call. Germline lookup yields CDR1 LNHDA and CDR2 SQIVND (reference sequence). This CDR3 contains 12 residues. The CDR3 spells CAIKGPLYEQYF. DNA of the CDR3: TGTGCGATAAAAGGACCGCTCTACGAGCAGTACTTC.

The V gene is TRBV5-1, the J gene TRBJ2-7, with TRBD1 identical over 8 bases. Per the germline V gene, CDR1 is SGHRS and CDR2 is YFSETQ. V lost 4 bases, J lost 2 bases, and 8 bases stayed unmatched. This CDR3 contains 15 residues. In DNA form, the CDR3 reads TGCGCCAGCAGCAACCCACAGGGGGAAGCCTACGAGCAGTACTTC. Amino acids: CASSNPQGEAYEQYF.

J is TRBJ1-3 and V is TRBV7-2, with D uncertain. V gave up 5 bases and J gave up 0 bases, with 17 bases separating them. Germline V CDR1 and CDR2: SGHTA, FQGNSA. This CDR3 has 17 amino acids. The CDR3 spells CASSTREAFLSGNTIYF. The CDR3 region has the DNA TGTGCCAGCAGCACGAGAGAGGCGTTCCTCTCTGGAAACACCATATATTTT.

The CDR3 DNA reads as TGTGCCAGCCGGGCCAGGGCAGCCGACAATGAGCAGTTCTTC. It encodes CASRARAADNEQFF. This chain links TRBV7-9 with TRBJ2-1, with D perhaps TRBD1 (5 bases). The V end lost 8 bases, the J end lost 5 bases, and 16 bases lay between the germline ends. The CDR3 totals 14 residues. CDR1 SEHNR and CDR2 FQNEAQ come from the germline V gene (reference sequence).

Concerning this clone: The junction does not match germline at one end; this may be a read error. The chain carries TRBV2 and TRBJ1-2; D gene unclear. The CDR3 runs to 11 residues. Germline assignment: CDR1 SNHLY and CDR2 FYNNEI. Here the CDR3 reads CASSESVGSAF. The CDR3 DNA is TGTGCCAGCAGTGAATCAGTAGGGAGTGCCTTC.

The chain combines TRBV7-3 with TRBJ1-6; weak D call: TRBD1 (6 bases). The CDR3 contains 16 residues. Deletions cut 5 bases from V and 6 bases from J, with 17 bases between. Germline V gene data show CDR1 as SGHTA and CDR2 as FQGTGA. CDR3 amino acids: CASSPTGGRGNSPLHF. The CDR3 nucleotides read TGTGCCAGCAGCCCTACGGGGGGCAGGGGTAATTCACCCCTCCACTTT.

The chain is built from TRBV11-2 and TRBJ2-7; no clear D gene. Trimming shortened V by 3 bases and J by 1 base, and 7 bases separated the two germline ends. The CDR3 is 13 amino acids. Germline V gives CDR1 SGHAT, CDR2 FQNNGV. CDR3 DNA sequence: TGTGCCAGCAGCTTTTCTCGTTCCTACGAGCAGTACTTC. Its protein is CASSFSRSYEQYF.

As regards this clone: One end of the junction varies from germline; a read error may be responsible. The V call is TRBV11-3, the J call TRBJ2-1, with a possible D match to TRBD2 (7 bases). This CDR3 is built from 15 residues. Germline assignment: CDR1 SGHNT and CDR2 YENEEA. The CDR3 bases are TGTGCCAGCAGCCCAGGACTAGGGGGGTACAATGGGCAGTTCTTC. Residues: CASSPGLGGYNGQFF.

CDR3 residues: CASHTGAGAVYEQYF. The DNA for the CDR3 is TGCGCCAGCCACACGGGTGCGGGAGCCGTATACGAGCAGTACTTC. V is TRBV5-1 and J is TRBJ2-7; 7 bases align to TRBD2. The trim removed 7 bases at V and 4 bases at J, leaving 14 bases unmatched. The CDR3 is 15 residues long. Germline-derived CDR1 and CDR2 are SGHRS and YFSETQ.

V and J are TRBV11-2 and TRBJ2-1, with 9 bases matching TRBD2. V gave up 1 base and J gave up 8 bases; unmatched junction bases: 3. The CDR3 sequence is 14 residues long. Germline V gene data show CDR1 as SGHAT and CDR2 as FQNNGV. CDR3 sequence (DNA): TGTGCCAGCAGCTTAGGGGTAGCGGGGGATGAGCAGTTCTTC. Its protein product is CASSLGVAGDEQFF.

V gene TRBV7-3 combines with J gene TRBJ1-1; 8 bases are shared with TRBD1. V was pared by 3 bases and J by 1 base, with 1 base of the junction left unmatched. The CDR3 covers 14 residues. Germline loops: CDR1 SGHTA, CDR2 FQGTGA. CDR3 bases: TGTGCCAGCAGCTTCGGACAGGGGAACACTGAAGCTTTCTTT. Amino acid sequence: CASSFGQGNTEAFF.

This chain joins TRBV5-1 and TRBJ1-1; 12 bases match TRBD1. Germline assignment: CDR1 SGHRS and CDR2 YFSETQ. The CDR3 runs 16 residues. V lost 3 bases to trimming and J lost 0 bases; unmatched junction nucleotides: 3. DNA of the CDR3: TGCGCCAGCAGCTCGGGACAGGGGGCGATGAACACTGAAGCTTTCTTT. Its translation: CASSSGQGAMNTEAFF.

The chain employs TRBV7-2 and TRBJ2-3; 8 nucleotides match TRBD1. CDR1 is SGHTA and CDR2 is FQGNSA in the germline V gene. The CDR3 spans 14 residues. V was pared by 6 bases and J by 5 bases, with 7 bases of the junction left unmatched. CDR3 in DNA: TGTGCCAGCAGACGTCCAGGGGGCAAAGATACGCAGTATTTT. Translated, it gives CASRRPGGKDTQYF.

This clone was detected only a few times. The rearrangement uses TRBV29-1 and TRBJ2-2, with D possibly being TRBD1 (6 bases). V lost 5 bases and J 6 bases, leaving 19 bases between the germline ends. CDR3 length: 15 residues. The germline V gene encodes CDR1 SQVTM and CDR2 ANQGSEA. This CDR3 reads CSVSGTGRVPGELFF. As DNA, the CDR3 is TGCAGCGTTTCCGGCACAGGGAGAGTTCCCGGGGAGCTGTTTTTT.

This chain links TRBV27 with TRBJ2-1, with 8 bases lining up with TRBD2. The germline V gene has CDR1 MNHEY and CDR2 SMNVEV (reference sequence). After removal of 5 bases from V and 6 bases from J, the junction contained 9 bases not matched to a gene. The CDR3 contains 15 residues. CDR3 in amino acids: CASSPKREWSNEQFF. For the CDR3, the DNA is TGTGCCAGCAGTCCAAAGCGGGAGTGGTCCAATGAGCAGTTCTTC.

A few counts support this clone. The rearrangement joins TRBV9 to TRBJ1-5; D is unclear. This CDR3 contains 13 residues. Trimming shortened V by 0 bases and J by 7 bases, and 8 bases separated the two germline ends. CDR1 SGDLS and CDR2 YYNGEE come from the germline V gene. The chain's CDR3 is CASSVDPEQPQHF. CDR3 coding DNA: TGTGCCAGCAGCGTAGACCCGGAGCAGCCCCAGCATTTT.

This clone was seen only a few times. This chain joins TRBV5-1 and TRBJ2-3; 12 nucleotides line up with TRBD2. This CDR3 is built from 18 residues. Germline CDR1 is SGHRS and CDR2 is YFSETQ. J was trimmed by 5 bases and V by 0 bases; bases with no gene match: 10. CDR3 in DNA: TGCGCCAGCAGCTTGGCCGGTGCTAGCGGGAGGGCCGAAGATACGCAGTATTTT. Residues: CASSLAGASGRAEDTQYF.

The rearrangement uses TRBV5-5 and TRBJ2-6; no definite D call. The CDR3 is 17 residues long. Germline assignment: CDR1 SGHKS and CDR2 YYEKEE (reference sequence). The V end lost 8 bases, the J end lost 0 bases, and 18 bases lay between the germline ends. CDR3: CASTMGPGTSGANVLTF. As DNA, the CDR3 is TGTGCCAGTACCATGGGCCCAGGAACCTCTGGGGCCAACGTCCTGACTTTC.

The CDR3 DNA sequence: TGCGCCAGCAGCTTGGCACGGCCTATGAACACTGAAGCTTTCTTT. This translates into CASSLARPMNTEAFF. This sequence joins TRBV5-1 and TRBJ1-1; the D is unclear. CDR1 is SGHRS, CDR2 YFSETQ, per germline. The ends were cut back, 0 bases at V and 0 bases at J, with 9 bases in the middle. This CDR3 contains 15 residues.

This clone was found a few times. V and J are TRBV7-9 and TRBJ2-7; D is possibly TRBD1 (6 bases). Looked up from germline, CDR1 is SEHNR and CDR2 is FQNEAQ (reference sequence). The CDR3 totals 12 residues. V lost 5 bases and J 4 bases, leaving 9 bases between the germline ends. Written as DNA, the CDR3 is TGTGCCAGCAGCGAACAGGGTTACGAGCAGTACTTC. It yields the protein CASSEQGYEQYF.

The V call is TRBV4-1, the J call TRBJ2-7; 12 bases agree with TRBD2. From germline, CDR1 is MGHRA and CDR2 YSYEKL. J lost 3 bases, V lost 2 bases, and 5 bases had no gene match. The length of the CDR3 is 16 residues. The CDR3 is CASSQPGLAGIYEQYF. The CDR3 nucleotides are TGCGCCAGCAGCCAACCTGGACTAGCGGGAATCTACGAGCAGTACTTC.

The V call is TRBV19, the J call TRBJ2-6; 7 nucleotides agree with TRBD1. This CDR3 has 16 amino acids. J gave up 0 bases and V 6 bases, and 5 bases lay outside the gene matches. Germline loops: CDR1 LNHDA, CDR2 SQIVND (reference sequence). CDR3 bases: TGTGCCAGTAGCCAGGGGGTCCTCTCTGGGGCCAACGTCCTGACTTTC. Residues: CASSQGVLSGANVLTF.

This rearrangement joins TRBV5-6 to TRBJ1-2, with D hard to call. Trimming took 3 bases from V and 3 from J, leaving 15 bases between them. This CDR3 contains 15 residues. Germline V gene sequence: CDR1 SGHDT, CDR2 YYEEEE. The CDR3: CASSSLEGWYYGYTF. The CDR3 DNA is TGTGCCAGCAGCTCTCTGGAAGGGTGGTACTATGGCTACACCTTC.

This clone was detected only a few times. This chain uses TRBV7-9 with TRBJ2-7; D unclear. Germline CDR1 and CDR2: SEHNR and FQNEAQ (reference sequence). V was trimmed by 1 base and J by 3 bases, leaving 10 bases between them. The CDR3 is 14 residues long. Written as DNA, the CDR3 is TGTGCCAGCAGCTTAGGTAAGGGCAGCTACGAGCAGTACTTC. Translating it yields CASSLGKGSYEQYF.